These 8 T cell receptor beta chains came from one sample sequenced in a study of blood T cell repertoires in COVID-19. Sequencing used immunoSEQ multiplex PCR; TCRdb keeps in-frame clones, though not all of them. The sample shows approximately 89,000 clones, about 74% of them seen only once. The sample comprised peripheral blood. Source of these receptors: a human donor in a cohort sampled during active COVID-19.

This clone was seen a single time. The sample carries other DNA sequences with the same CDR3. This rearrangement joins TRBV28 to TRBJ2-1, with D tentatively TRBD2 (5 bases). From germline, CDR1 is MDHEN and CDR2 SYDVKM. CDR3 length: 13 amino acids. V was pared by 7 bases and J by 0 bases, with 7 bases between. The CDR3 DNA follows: TGTGCCAGCATAGGGAGCTCCTACAATGAGCAGTTCTTC. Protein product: CASIGSSYNEQFF. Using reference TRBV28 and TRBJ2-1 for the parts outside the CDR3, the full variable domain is DVKVTQSSRYLVKRTGEKVFLECVQDMDHENMFWYRQDPGLGLRLIYFSYDVKMKEKGDIPEGYSVSREKKERFSLILESASTNQTSMYLCASIGSSYNEQFFGPGTRLTVL.

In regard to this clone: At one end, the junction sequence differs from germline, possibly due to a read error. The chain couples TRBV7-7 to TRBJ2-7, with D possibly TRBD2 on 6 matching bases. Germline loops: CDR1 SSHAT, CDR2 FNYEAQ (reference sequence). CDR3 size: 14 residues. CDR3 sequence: CASSPSGRPWEQYF. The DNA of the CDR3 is TGTGCTAGCAGCCCCTCAGGGAGGCCGTGGGAGCAGTACTTC.

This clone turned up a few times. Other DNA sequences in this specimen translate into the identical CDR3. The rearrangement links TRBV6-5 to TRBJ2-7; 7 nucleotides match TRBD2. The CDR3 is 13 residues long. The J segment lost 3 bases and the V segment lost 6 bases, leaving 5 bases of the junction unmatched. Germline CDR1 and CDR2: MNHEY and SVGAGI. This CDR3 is CASSLTSDYEQYF. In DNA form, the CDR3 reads TGTGCCAGCAGCCTTACTAGCGACTACGAGCAGTACTTC.

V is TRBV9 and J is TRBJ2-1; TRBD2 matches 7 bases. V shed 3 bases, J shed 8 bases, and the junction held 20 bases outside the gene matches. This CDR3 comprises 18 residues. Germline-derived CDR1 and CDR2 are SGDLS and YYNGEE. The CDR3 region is CASSASPLRGEGGDEQFF. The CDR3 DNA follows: TGTGCCAGCAGCGCAAGCCCCCTTCGGGGGGAGGGCGGCGATGAGCAGTTCTTC.

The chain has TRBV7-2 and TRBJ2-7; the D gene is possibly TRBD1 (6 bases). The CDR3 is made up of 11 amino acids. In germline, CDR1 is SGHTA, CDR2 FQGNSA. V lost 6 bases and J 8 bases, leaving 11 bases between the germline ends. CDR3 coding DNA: TGTGCCAGCAGTATACAGGGCAAGCAGTACTTC. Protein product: CASSIQGKQYF.

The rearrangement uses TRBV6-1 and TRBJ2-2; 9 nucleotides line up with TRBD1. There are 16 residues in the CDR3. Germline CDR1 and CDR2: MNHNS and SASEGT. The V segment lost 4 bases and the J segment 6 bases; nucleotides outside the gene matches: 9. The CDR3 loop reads CASSGGVGQGPGELFF. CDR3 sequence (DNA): TGTGCCAGCAGTGGGGGAGTTGGACAGGGGCCCGGGGAGCTGTTTTTT.

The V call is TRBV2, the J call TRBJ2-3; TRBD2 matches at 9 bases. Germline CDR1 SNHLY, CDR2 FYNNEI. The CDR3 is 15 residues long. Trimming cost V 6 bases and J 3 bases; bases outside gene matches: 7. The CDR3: CASSTSGPWTDTQYF. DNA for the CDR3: TGTGCCAGCAGCACTAGCGGGCCGTGGACAGATACGCAGTATTTT.

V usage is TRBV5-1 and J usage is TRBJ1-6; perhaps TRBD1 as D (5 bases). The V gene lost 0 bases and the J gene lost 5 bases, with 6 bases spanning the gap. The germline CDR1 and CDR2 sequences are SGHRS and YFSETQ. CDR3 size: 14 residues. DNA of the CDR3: TGCGCCAGCAGCTTGGGCAGGGATAATTCACCCCTCCACTTT. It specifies CASSLGRDNSPLHF.